The 30 T cell receptor beta chains below come from one sample, sequenced in a study of CD8 T cells in Susac syndrome. With random hexamers, reverse transcription was performed on about 0.45 to 1 ug of RNA. Each CDR3 protein gets one entry after TCRdb re-called the immunoSEQ multiplex PCR reads with MiXCR. The sample lists under 250,000 distinct CDR3 sequences; around 93% were seen once. The sample taken for sequencing was CD4+ T cells from PBMCs. All receptors come from a human donor with multiple sclerosis.

This rearrangement joins TRBV16 to TRBJ2-7; TRBD1 might be the D (6 bases). V lost 0 bases and J 0 bases, leaving 12 bases between the germline ends. CDR1 is KGHSY, CDR2 FQNENV, per germline. This CDR3 contains 16 residues. CDR3 DNA sequence: TGTGCCAGCAGCCAATCTCAGGGGCCGGGCTCCTACGAGCAGTACGTC. Amino acid sequence: CASSQSQGPGSYEQYV.

The chain uses TRBV4-1 and TRBJ1-1; no clear D gene. V lost 2 bases, J lost 2 bases, and 12 bases lay in between. CDR1 and CDR2 (germline): MGHRA, YSYEKL. The CDR3 covers 15 residues. The CDR3, as DNA: TGCGCCAGCAGCCAAATCCAAGGAGGCAACACTGAAGCTTTCTTT. Translated: CASSQIQGGNTEAFF.

This clonotype occurred once. V and J are TRBV24-1 and TRBJ2-7; D unresolved. Deletions cut 2 bases from V and 6 bases from J, with 13 bases between. This CDR3 region has 14 residues. Germline V gene data show CDR1 as KGHDR and CDR2 as SFDVKD. DNA for the CDR3: TGTGCCACCAGTGATTGGGATTCCGAGTCCGAGCAGTACTTC. Its translation: CATSDWDSESEQYF.

The V and J genes are TRBV2 and TRBJ1-1; tentatively, D is TRBD1 (6 bases). The CDR3 is 16 amino acids. Trimming cost V 6 bases and J 0 bases, with 17 bases left between them. Germline V gives CDR1 SNHLY, CDR2 FYNNEI. The CDR3 reads CASSPQGFGLNTEAFF. In DNA, the CDR3 is TGTGCCAGCAGCCCCCAGGGGTTCGGCCTGAACACTGAAGCTTTCTTT.

The chain combines TRBV30 with TRBJ2-7, with D maybe TRBD1 (6 bases). CDR1 is GTSNPN, CDR2 SVGIG, per germline (reference sequence). Trimming left V 8 bases short and J 3 bases short, with 17 bases between. The CDR3 sequence is 13 residues long. CDR3 sequence reads: CASNRDTDYEQYF. CDR3 DNA sequence: TGTGCCAGTAACCGGGACACCGACTACGAGCAGTACTTC.

The J gene is TRBJ2-3, the V gene TRBV20-1, with 9 bases fitting TRBD1. This CDR3 spans 16 amino acids. Germline V CDR1 and CDR2: DFQATT, SNEGSKA (reference sequence). V was pared by 5 bases and J by 4 bases, with 13 bases of the junction left unmatched. The CDR3 bases are TGCAGTGCTCCTAAGCGCGGGACAGGGAATGCAGATACGCAGTATTTT. Translated: CSAPKRGTGNADTQYF.

The CDR3 region has the DNA TGTGCCAGCACCCCTTTCGGGGGCGGAGGAAAACTGTTTTTT. It encodes CASTPFGGGGKLFF. J is TRBJ1-4 and V is TRBV6-5, with a tentative D call TRBD1 (6 bases). V was shortened by 7 bases and J by 10 bases, with 19 bases between the two germline ends. The germline V gene encodes CDR1 MNHEY and CDR2 SVGAGI. The CDR3 has 14 amino acids.

This chain uses TRBV5-1 with TRBJ2-3; 12 bases are a match to TRBD2. From germline, CDR1 is SGHRS and CDR2 YFSETQ. After removal of 3 bases from V and 0 bases from J, the junction contained 8 bases not matched to a gene. The CDR3 loop spans 18 amino acids. The CDR3 DNA follows: TGCGCCAGCAGCTCCACTAGCGGGGGGCTCCAGAGCACAGATACGCAGTATTTT. Amino acids: CASSSTSGGLQSTDTQYF. The whole variable domain, remainder taken from reference TRBV5-1 and TRBJ2-3, is KAGVTQTPRYLIKTRGQQVTLSCSPISGHRSVSWYQQTPGQGLQFLFEYFSETQRNKGNFPGRFSGRQFSNSRSEMNVSTLELGDSALYLCASSSTSGGLQSTDTQYFGPGTRLTVL.

The chain uses TRBV30 and TRBJ1-1; D is perhaps TRBD1 (6 bases). Germline loops: CDR1 GTSNPN, CDR2 SVGIG (reference sequence). CDR3 size: 12 residues. V was trimmed by 1 base and J by 6 bases, leaving 9 bases between them. The DNA of the CDR3 is TGTGCCTGGAGTGGTTACAGGGCTGAAGCTTTCTTT. It specifies CAWSGYRAEAFF.

The chain uses TRBV5-4 and TRBJ1-4; D unclear. The CDR3 spans 14 residues. V lost 2 bases to trimming and J lost 3 bases, with 8 bases between them. The germline gives CDR1 SGHNT, CDR2 YYREEE (reference sequence). CDR3 sequence reads: CASSLGLANEKLFF. The DNA of the CDR3 is TGTGCCAGCAGCTTAGGACTGGCTAATGAAAAACTGTTTTTT.

The chain has TRBV2 and TRBJ2-7, with D possibly TRBD2 on 5 matching bases. CDR3 length: 12 residues. V lost 8 bases and J lost 6, with 14 bases in between. The germline gives CDR1 SNHLY, CDR2 FYNNEI. The CDR3 sequence: CASRGGVLEQYV. The CDR3 region has the DNA TGTGCCAGCCGGGGTGGGGTTCTCGAGCAGTACGTC.

This chain joins TRBV4-1 and TRBJ2-2; D gene ambiguous. This CDR3 has 15 amino acids. The germline V and J ends were trimmed by 1 base and 1 base, with 7 bases remaining between them. Per the germline V gene, CDR1 is MGHRA and CDR2 is YSYEKL. The CDR3 sequence: CASSQARRNTGELFF. The CDR3 coding sequence is TGCGCCAGCAGCCAAGCCAGACGGAACACCGGGGAGCTGTTTTTT.

V usage is TRBV20-1 and J usage is TRBJ2-7; TRBD2 agrees at 8 bases. CDR1 and CDR2 (germline): DFQATT, SNEGSKA (reference sequence). The V and J ends lost 5 bases and 5 bases, in that order; junction bases with no gene match: 11. The CDR3 totals 14 residues. The CDR3 reads CSAGIGTRDNEQYF. Written as DNA, the CDR3 is TGCAGTGCTGGGATCGGGACTAGAGATAACGAGCAGTACTTC.

The chain carries TRBV20-1 and TRBJ1-5; unclear D gene. The CDR3 totals 15 residues. V was cut by 2 bases and J by 0 bases, with 11 bases left in between. The germline V gene has CDR1 DFQATT and CDR2 SNEGSKA (reference sequence). CDR3 sequence: CSARRAGDSNQPQHF. In DNA form, the CDR3 reads TGCAGTGCTAGAAGGGCAGGTGATAGCAATCAGCCCCAGCATTTT.

J is TRBJ1-1 and V is TRBV12-3 or TRBV12-4; a possible D gene is TRBD1 (5 bases). This CDR3 comprises 14 residues. Deletions cut 3 bases from V and 1 base from J, with 9 bases between. The CDR3 loop is CASSFGDPNTEAFF. The CDR3 bases are TGTGCCAGCAGTTTTGGGGACCCGAACACTGAAGCTTTCTTT.

The rearrangement uses TRBV27 and TRBJ2-1, with TRBD2 identical over 12 bases. Per the germline V gene, CDR1 is MNHEY and CDR2 is SMNVEV (reference sequence). V was clipped by 7 bases and J by 2 bases; unmatched bases: 3. The CDR3 has 15 residues. The CDR3 is CASTRTSGAYNEQFF. DNA of the CDR3: TGTGCCAGCACACGGACTAGCGGGGCCTACAATGAGCAGTTCTTC.

This chain links TRBV27 with TRBJ1-6; TRBD1 agrees at 8 bases. The V segment lost 6 bases and the J segment 9 bases; nucleotides outside the gene matches: 19. The CDR3 runs to 18 residues. The germline CDR1 and CDR2 sequences are MNHEY and SMNVEV (reference sequence). The CDR3 spells CASSRPSPPGQGRSPLHF. CDR3 DNA sequence: TGTGCCAGCAGCCGACCCTCCCCTCCTGGACAGGGACGTTCACCCCTCCACTTT.

The J gene is TRBJ1-2, the V gene TRBV29-1, with a tentative D call TRBD1 (6 bases). This CDR3 spans 11 amino acids. Germline lookup yields CDR1 SQVTM and CDR2 ANQGSEA. The ends were cut back, 5 bases at V and 4 bases at J, with 8 bases in the middle. CDR3 nucleotide sequence: TGCAGCGTTCAGGGGTTCTATGGCTACACCTTC. Protein product: CSVQGFYGYTF.

This chain joins TRBV7-9 and TRBJ1-6; D ambiguous. CDR1 is SEHNR and CDR2 is FQNEAQ in the germline V gene (reference sequence). This CDR3 is built from 13 residues. The V end lost 2 bases, the J end lost 8 bases, and 7 bases lay between the germline ends. CDR3 residues: CASSLTTDSPLHF. CDR3 bases: TGTGCCAGCAGCTTAACCACCGATTCACCCCTCCACTTT.

The V and J genes are TRBV6-5 and TRBJ2-5, with TRBD1 matching over 9 bases. The CDR3 runs to 12 residues. CDR1 is MNHEY, CDR2 SVGAGI, per germline. The ends lost 8 bases at V and 5 bases at J; junction bases unmatched: 3. In nucleotides, the CDR3 is TGTGCCAGCGCCGGGACAGGGGAGACCCAGTACTTC. It yields the protein CASAGTGETQYF.

This sequence joins TRBV2 and TRBJ2-7; 10 nucleotides align to TRBD1. This CDR3 is 13 amino acids long. The junction had 0 bases not matched to a gene; V was cut back by 4 bases and J by 3 bases. Germline values: CDR1 SNHLY, CDR2 FYNNEI. The CDR3 coding sequence is TGTGCCAGCAGTGGGGACAGGGGCTACGAGCAGTACGTC. Translating it yields CASSGDRGYEQYV.

V usage is TRBV2 and J usage is TRBJ1-6; the D is unclear. Trimming took 4 bases from V and 0 from J, leaving 13 bases between them. CDR1 SNHLY and CDR2 FYNNEI come from the germline V gene. There are 17 residues in the CDR3. The CDR3: CASSGVSPSSYNSPLHF. For the CDR3, the DNA is TGTGCCAGCAGTGGAGTGAGTCCAAGCTCCTATAATTCACCCCTCCACTTT.

The gene calls are TRBV4-1 and TRBJ2-1; 9 bases are shared with TRBD1. This CDR3 is built from 15 residues. Losses at the gene ends were 4 bases for V and 5 bases for J; bases not matched to a gene: 6. The germline V gene has CDR1 MGHRA and CDR2 YSYEKL. The chain's CDR3 is CASSRPGQGHNEQFF. The DNA of the CDR3 is TGCGCCAGCAGCCGACCGGGACAGGGACACAATGAGCAGTTCTTC.

Regarding this clonotype: One end of the junction varies from germline; a read error may be responsible. V is TRBV9 and J is TRBJ2-3; possibly TRBD1 for D (6 bases). The CDR3 totals 15 residues. CDR1 and CDR2 (germline): SGDLS, YYNGEE. CDR3 in amino acids: CANSVAQGRTDTQYF. In DNA, the CDR3 is TGTGCCAACAGCGTAGCACAGGGAAGGACAGATACGCAGTATTTT. The full variable domain, with the rest looked up from reference TRBV9 and TRBJ2-3, is DSGVTQTPKHLITATGQRVTLRCSPRSGDLSVYWYQQSLDQGLQFLIQYYNGEERAKGNILERFSAQQFPDLHSELNLSSLELGDSALYFCANSVAQGRTDTQYFGPGTRLTVL.

The J gene is TRBJ2-6, the V gene TRBV20-1; TRBD1 matches 11 bases. The germline V gene encodes CDR1 DFQATT and CDR2 SNEGSKA (reference sequence). The CDR3 length is 17 residues. V shed 1 base and J 0 bases; nucleotides not matched to a gene: 2. The CDR3, as DNA: TGCAGTGCTAGAGTGGGGACAGGGGGCTCTGGGGCCAACGTCCTGACTTTC. It is translated as CSARVGTGGSGANVLTF.

This clonotype was detected only once. This chain joins TRBV12-3 or TRBV12-4 and TRBJ1-1; no clear D gene. Trimming shortened V by 3 bases and J by 1 base, and 12 bases separated the two germline ends. This CDR3 contains 15 residues. CDR3 residues: CASSLGRQPNTEAFF. CDR3 DNA sequence: TGTGCCAGCAGTTTGGGAAGGCAGCCGAACACTGAAGCTTTCTTT.

The chain recombines TRBV29-1 with TRBJ1-1; 7 bases match TRBD1. The CDR3 has 16 residues. J was trimmed by 7 bases and V by 2 bases; bases with no gene match: 16. Germline CDR1 reads SQVTM; CDR2 reads ANQGSEA. This chain's CDR3 is CSVETPFDRAGDEAFF. CDR3 nucleotides: TGCAGCGTTGAAACCCCATTCGACAGGGCCGGAGATGAAGCTTTCTTT.

This rearrangement joins TRBV5-1 to TRBJ2-6; perhaps TRBD1 as D (6 bases). The germline V and J ends were trimmed by 3 bases and 2 bases, with 12 bases remaining between them. Germline V CDR1 and CDR2: SGHRS, YFSETQ. This CDR3 spans 16 amino acids. The CDR3 region is CASSSQQGTGANVLTF. Here the CDR3 DNA reads TGCGCCAGCAGCTCCCAACAGGGTACTGGGGCCAACGTCCTGACTTTC. The full variable domain, completed using reference TRBV5-1 and TRBJ2-6, is KAGVTQTPRYLIKTRGQQVTLSCSPISGHRSVSWYQQTPGQGLQFLFEYFSETQRNKGNFPGRFSGRQFSNSRSEMNVSTLELGDSALYLCASSSQQGTGANVLTFGAGSRLTVL.

The genes are TRBV6-5 and TRBJ1-1; maybe TRBD1 (5 bases). Per germline, CDR1 MNHEY and CDR2 SVGAGI. The CDR3 runs 15 residues. Trimming took 2 bases from V and 4 from J, leaving 14 bases between them. CDR3 sequence reads: CASSYHGASGTEAFF. The CDR3 DNA follows: TGTGCCAGCAGTTACCACGGGGCGTCGGGCACTGAAGCTTTCTTT.

This clonotype has just one count. The rearrangement links TRBV20-1 to TRBJ2-3, with 8 bases identical to TRBD2. The germline CDR1 and CDR2 sequences are DFQATT and SNEGSKA (reference sequence). Germline trimming cut 0 bases from V and 5 bases from J; bases unmatched to any gene: 7. The CDR3 length is 15 residues. Here the CDR3 reads CSARDPAGGGDTQYF. The CDR3 DNA is TGCAGTGCTAGAGATCCGGCGGGGGGCGGAGATACGCAGTATTTT.